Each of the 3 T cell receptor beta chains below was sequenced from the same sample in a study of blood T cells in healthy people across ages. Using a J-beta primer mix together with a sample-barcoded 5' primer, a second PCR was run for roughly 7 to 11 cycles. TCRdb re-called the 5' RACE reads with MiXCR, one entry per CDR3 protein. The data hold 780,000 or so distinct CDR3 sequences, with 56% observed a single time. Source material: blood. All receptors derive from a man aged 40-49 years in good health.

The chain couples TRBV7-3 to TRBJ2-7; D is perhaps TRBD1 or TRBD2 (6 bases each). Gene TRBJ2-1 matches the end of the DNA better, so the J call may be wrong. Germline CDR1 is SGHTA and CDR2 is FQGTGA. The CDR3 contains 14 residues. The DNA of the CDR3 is TGTGCCAGCAGCTTAATAGCGGAGGGGGGTGAGCAGTTCTTC. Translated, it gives CASSLIAEGGEQFF.

This chain's CDR3 is CASSAGPYTEAFF. The CDR3 DNA reads TGTGCCAGTAGCGCAGGGCCGTACACTGAAGCTTTCTTT. The chain links TRBV19 to TRBJ1-1, with D possibly TRBD1 on 5 matching bases. Germline lookup yields CDR1 LNHDA and CDR2 SQIVND (reference sequence). CDR3 size: 13 residues. The germline V and J ends were trimmed by 6 bases and 3 bases, with 11 bases remaining between them. The full variable domain, rest sourced from reference TRBV19 and TRBJ1-1, is DGGITQSPKYLFRKEGQNVTLSCEQNLNHDAMYWYRQDPGQGLRLIYYSQIVNDFQKGDIAEGYSVSREKKESFPLTVTSAQKNPTAFYLCASSAGPYTEAFFGQGTRLTVV.

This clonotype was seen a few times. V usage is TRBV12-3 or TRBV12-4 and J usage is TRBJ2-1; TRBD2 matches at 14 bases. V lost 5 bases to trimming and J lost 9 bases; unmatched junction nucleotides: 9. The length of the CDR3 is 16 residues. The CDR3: CASSPPGLAGVSEQFF. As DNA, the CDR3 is TGTGCCAGCAGTCCCCCGGGACTAGCGGGGGTTAGTGAGCAGTTCTTC.